At least ten counts were recorded for the clone carrying this TCR beta chain. These data belong to a study of T cells in Graves' hyperthyroidism and ophthalmopathy. Clinical symptoms, serum thyroxine, TRAb, thyroid ultrasound and orbital computed tomography established diagnosis. Between the trimmed V and J ends, which lost 2 bases and 8 bases, there was a span of 13 bases. Germline values: CDR1 SGHTS, CDR2 YDEGEE. The CDR3 spans 13 residues. What was amplified from RNA transcripts were TCR beta CDR3 regions. HTBI primers were employed in a first-round RT-PCR of the TCR CDR3. One entry per CDR3 protein results from TCRdb running MiXCR on the multiplex PCR reads. Of around 620,000 distinct CDR3 sequences in the sample, 12% to 15% were seen once.

This chain connects TRBV5-8 to TRBJ1-2; D is uncertain. Sequenced sample: blood. This clonotype was obtained from a woman younger than 30 with Graves' ophthalmopathy. The CDR3 region has the DNA TGTGCCAGCAGCTTAGATCTCACCAAGGGCTACACCTTC. Protein sequence: CASSLDLTKGYTF.